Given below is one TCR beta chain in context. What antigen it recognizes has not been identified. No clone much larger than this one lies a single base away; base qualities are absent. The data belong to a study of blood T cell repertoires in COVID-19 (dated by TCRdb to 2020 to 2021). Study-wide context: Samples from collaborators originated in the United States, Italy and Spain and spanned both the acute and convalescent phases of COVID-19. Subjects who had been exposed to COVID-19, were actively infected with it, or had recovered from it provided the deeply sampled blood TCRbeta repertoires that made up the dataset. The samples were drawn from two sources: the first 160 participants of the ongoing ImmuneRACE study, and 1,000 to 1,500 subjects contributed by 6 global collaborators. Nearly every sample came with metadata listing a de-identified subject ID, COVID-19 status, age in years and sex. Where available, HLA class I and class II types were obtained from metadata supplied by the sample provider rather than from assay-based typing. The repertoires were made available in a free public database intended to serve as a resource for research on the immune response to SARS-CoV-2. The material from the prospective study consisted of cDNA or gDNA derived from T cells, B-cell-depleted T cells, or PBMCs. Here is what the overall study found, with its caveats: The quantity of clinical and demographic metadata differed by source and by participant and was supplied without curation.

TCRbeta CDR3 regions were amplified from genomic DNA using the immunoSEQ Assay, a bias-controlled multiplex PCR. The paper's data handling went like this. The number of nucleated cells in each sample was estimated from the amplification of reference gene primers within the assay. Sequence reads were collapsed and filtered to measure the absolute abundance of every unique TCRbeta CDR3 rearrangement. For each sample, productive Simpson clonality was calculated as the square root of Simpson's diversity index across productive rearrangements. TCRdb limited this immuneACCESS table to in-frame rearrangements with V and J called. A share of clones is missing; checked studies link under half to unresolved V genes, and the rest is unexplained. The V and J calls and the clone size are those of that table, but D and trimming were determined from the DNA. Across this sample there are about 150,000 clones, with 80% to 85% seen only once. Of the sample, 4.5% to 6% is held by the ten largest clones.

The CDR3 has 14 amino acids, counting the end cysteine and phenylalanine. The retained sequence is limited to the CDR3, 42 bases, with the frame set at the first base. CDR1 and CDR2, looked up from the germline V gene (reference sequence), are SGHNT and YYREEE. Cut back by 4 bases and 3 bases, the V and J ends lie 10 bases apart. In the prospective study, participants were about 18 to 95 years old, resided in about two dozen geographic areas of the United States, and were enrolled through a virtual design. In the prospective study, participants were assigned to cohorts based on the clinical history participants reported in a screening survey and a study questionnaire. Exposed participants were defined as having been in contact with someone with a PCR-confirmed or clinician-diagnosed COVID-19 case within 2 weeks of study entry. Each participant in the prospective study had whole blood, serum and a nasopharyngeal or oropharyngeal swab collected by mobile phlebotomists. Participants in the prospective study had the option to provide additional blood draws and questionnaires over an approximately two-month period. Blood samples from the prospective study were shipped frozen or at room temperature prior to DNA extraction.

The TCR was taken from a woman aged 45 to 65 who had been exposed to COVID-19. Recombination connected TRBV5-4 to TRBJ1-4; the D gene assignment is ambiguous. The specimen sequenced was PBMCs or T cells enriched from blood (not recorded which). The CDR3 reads CASSHIAANEKLFF. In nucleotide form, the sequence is TGTGCCAGCAGCCATATCGCGGCTAATGAAAAACTGTTTTTT. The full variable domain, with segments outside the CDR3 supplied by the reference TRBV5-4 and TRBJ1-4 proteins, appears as ETGVTQSPTHLIKTRGQQVTLRCSSQSGHNTVSWYQQALGQGPQFIFQYYREEENGRGNFPPRFSGLQFPNYSSELNVNALELDDSALYLCASSHIAANEKLFFGSGTQLSVL.